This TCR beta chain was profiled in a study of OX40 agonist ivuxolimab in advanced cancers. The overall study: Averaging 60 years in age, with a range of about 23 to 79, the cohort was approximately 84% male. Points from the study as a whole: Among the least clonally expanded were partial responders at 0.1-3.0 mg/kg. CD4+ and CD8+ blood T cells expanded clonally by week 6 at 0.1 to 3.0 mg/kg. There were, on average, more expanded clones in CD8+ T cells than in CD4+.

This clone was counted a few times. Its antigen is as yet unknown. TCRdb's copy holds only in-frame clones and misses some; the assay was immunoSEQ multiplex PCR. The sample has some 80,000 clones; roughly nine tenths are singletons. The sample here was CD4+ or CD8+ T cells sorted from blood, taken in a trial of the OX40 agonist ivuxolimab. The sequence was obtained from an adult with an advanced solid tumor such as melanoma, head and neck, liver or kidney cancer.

CDR3 nucleotides: TGCGCCAGCACCCCTACTGTCGGGGGAGGCACTGAAGCTTTCTTT. Protein product: CASTPTVGGGTEAFF. This sequence joins TRBV5-1 and TRBJ1-1; possible D gene TRBD1, 5 bases. CDR3 size: 15 residues. Trimming shortened V by 6 bases and J by 4 bases, and 19 bases separated the two germline ends. Germline CDR1 is SGHRS and CDR2 is YFSETQ. Combining the CDR3 with reference TRBV5-1 and TRBJ1-1 gives the whole variable domain KAGVTQTPRYLIKTRGQQVTLSCSPISGHRSVSWYQQTPGQGLQFLFEYFSETQRNKGNFPGRFSGRQFSNSRSEMNVSTLELGDSALYLCASTPTVGGGTEAFFGQGTRLTVV.